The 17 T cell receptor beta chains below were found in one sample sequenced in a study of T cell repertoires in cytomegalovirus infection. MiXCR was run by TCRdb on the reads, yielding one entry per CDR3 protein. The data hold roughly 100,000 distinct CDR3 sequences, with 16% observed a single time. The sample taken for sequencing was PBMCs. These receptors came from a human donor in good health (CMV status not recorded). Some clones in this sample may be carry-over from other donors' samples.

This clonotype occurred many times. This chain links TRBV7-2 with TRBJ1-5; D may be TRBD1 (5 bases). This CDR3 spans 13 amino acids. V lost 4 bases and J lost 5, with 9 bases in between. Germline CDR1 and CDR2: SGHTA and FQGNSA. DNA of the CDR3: TGTGCCAGCAGCTCGGACATGTATCAGCCCCAGCATTTT. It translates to CASSSDMYQPQHF.

CDR3 in DNA: TGTGCCAGCAGGTCTTGGTCGGGGGGGAACTATGAGCAGTACTTC. It codes for CASRSWSGGNYEQYF. The V and J genes are TRBV7-2 and TRBJ2-7, with 8 bases matching TRBD2. After removal of 6 bases from V and 7 bases from J, the junction contained 14 bases not matched to a gene. The CDR3 extends over 15 amino acids. CDR1 is SGHTA, CDR2 FQGNSA, per germline.

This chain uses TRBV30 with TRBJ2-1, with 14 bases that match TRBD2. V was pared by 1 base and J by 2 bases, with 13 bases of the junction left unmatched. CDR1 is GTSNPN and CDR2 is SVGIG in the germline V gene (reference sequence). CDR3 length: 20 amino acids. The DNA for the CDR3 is TGTGCCTGGAGTGGGTTTATGGGACTAGCGGGGGTAGAAGCCTACAATGAGCAGTTCTTC. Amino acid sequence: CAWSGFMGLAGVEAYNEQFF.

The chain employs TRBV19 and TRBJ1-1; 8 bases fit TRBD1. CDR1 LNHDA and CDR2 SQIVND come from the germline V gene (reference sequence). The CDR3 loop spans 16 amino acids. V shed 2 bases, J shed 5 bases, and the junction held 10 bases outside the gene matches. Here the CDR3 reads CASSIRLRGQVTEAFF. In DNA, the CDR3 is TGTGCCAGTAGTATACGCCTCAGGGGGCAAGTAACTGAAGCTTTCTTT.

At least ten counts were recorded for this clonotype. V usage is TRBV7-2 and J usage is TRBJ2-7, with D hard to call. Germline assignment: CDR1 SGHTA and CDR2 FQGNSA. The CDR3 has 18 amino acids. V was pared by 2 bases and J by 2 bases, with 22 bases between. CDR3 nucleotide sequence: TGTGCCAGCAGCTTAACCCCGCAGGTTCCATTGGTTACCTACGAGCAGTACTTC. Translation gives CASSLTPQVPLVTYEQYF.

CDR3 bases: TGTGCCAACAGGCGGGGGACAGGGGCACAGGGCTACACCTTC. It yields the protein CANRRGTGAQGYTF. This sequence joins TRBV11-2 and TRBJ1-2, with 10 positions matching TRBD1. CDR1 and CDR2 (germline): SGHAT, FQNNGV. The V segment lost 10 bases and the J segment 8 bases; nucleotides outside the gene matches: 13. The CDR3 is 14 residues long.

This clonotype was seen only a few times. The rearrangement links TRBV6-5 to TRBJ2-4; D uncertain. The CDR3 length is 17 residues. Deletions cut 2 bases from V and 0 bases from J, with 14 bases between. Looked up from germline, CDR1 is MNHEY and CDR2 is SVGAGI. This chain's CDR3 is CASSYGLGSEAKNIQYF. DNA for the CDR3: TGTGCCAGCAGTTACGGTTTGGGCAGCGAAGCCAAAAACATTCAGTACTTC.

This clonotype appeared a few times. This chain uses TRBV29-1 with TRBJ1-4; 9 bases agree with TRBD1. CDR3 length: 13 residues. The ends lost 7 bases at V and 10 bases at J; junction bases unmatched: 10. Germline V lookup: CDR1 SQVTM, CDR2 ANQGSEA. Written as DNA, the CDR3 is TGCAGCGCTTTACAGGGGGCGATTGGAAAACTGTTTTTT. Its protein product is CSALQGAIGKLFF.

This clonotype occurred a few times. The CDR3 DNA follows: TGCAGCGTTGACGGGACGGACTACTATGGCTACACCTTC. Protein sequence: CSVDGTDYYGYTF. The chain combines TRBV29-1 with TRBJ1-2, with D maybe TRBD1 (5 bases). V was shortened by 3 bases and J by 3 bases, with 11 bases between the two germline ends. CDR1 and CDR2 (germline): SQVTM, ANQGSEA. CDR3 length: 13 residues.

The chain's CDR3 is CSAPRTSGANYEQYF. The CDR3 region has the DNA TGCAGTGCTCCTCGGACTAGCGGGGCAAACTACGAGCAGTACTTC. The chain employs TRBV20-1 and TRBJ2-7; 12 bases are shared with TRBD2. Germline CDR1 reads DFQATT; CDR2 reads SNEGSKA (reference sequence). This CDR3 has 15 residues. V lost 5 bases and J lost 3; bases outside the gene matches: 8.

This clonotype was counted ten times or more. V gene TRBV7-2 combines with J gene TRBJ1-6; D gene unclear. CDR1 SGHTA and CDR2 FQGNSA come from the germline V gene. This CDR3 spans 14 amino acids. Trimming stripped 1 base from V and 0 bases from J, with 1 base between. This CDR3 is CASSLDSYNSPLHF. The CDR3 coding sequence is TGTGCCAGCAGCTTAGACTCCTATAATTCACCCCTCCACTTT.

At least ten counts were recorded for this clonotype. The CDR3 DNA is TGTGCCATCAGTCAGAGCCCCGGGGGCACAGATACGCAGTATTTT. Encoded protein: CAISQSPGGTDTQYF. The V gene is TRBV10-3, the J gene TRBJ2-3, with a weak D call TRBD2 (5 bases). Germline CDR1 is ENHRY and CDR2 is SYGVKD. The CDR3 has 15 amino acids. The V gene lost 5 bases and the J gene lost 1 base, with 13 bases spanning the gap.

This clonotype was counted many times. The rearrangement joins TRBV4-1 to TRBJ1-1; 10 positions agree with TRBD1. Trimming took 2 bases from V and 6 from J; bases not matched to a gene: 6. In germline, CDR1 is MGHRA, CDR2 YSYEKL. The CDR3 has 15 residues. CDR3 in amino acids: CASSQRTGGPAEAFF. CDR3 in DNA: TGCGCCAGCAGCCAAAGGACAGGGGGTCCGGCTGAAGCTTTCTTT.

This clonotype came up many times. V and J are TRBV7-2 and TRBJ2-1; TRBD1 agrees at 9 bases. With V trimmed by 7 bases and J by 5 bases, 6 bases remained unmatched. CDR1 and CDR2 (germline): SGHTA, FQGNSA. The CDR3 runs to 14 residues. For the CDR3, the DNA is TGTGCCAGCAAAGTGACAGGGGGTAACAATGAGCAGTTCTTC. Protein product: CASKVTGGNNEQFF.

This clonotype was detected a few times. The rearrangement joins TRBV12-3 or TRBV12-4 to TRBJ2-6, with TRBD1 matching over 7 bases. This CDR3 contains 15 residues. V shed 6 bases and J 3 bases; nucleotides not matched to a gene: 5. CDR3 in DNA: TGTGCCAGCAGCACCGACAGGGTTGGGGCCAACGTCCTGACTTTC. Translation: CASSTDRVGANVLTF.

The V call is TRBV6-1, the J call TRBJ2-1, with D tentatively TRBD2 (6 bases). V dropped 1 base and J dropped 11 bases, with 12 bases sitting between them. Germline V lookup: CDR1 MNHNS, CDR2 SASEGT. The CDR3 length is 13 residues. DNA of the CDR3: TGTGCCAGCAGTGAAGGGAGGGCTAGGCAGCAGTTCTTC. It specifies CASSEGRARQQFF.

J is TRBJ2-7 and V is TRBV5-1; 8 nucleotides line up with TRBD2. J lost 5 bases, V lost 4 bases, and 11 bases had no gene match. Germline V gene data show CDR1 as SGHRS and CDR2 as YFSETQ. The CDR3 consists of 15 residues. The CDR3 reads CASSPSAGSGDEQYF. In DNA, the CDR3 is TGCGCCAGCAGCCCATCAGCTGGTAGCGGGGACGAGCAGTACTTC.